The 28 T cell receptor beta chains presented below share a single source sample, sequenced in a study of T cells in Graves' hyperthyroidism and ophthalmopathy. The TCR beta CDR3 regions underwent amplification using RNA transcripts as the source. The study used the HTBI primer set for a first-round RT-PCR of the TCR CDR3. One entry per CDR3 protein, called by TCRdb with MiXCR from the multiplex PCR reads. The repertoire holds about 460,000 distinct CDR3 sequences, with 20% to 25% as singletons. The sample consisted of blood. All receptors derive from a woman between 70 and 85 years old with Graves' ophthalmopathy.

This clonotype was counted at least ten times. V usage is TRBV11-2 and J usage is TRBJ2-2, with D possibly being TRBD1 (5 bases). The CDR3 extends over 14 amino acids. Germline-derived CDR1 and CDR2 are SGHAT and FQNNGV. Trimming took 2 bases from V and 3 from J, leaving 7 bases between them. The CDR3 region is CASSLKQDTGELFF. CDR3 nucleotides: TGTGCCAGCAGCTTAAAACAGGACACCGGGGAGCTGTTTTTT.

The CDR3 DNA is TGTGCCATCAGTAAGATGGGGGAGCAGTACTTC. It yields the protein CAISKMGEQYF. V gene TRBV10-3 combines with J gene TRBJ2-7; D gene unclear. CDR1 and CDR2 (germline): ENHRY, SYGVKD. This CDR3 has 11 amino acids. V was clipped by 5 bases and J by 7 bases, with 9 bases between them.

The chain carries TRBV3-1 and TRBJ2-3; D may be TRBD2 (6 bases). CDR3 size: 16 residues. With 0 bases removed from V and 2 bases from J, the gap between germline ends came to 12 bases. Germline CDR1 LGHDT, CDR2 YNNKEL (reference sequence). The CDR3 spells CASSQDPGTYTDTQYF. The CDR3 DNA follows: TGTGCCAGCAGCCAAGACCCCGGGACTTACACAGATACGCAGTATTTT.

This clonotype was counted a few times. The chain carries TRBV5-1 and TRBJ2-7; no firm D call. Germline assignment: CDR1 SGHRS and CDR2 YFSETQ. V was shortened by 7 bases and J by 4 bases, with 3 bases between the two germline ends. This CDR3 has 9 residues. The CDR3 region has the DNA TGCGCCAGCTTTTACGAGCAGTACTTC. It codes for CASFYEQYF.

This clonotype was detected only a few times. V and J are TRBV20-1 and TRBJ2-5; TRBD2 matches at 10 bases. The length of the CDR3 is 17 residues. J gave up 4 bases and V 2 bases, and 13 bases lay outside the gene matches. Germline CDR1 DFQATT, CDR2 SNEGSKA (reference sequence). The CDR3 nucleotides are TGCAGTGCTAGATCCTTTTATTCAGAGCGGGAGGGAGAGACCCAGTACTTC. This translates into CSARSFYSEREGETQYF.

The genes are TRBV7-8 and TRBJ2-7; TRBD2 is a possible D gene (5 bases). The CDR3 extends over 15 amino acids. The germline V gene has CDR1 SGHVS and CDR2 FQNEAQ. The V gene lost 2 bases and the J gene lost 2 bases, with 13 bases spanning the gap. The CDR3 protein is CASSLQGSPTYEQYF. The CDR3 DNA sequence: TGTGCCAGCAGCTTACAAGGGAGTCCAACCTACGAGCAGTACTTC.

This clonotype occurred once. The chain couples TRBV18 to TRBJ2-2; D not certain. Germline lookup yields CDR1 KGHSH and CDR2 LQKENI. V was pared by 3 bases and J by 1 base, with 6 bases between. The CDR3 sequence is 14 residues long. The CDR3 DNA reads as TGTGCCAGCTCACCGGAGAAGAACACCGGGGAGCTGTTTTTT. It translates to CASSPEKNTGELFF.

On this clonotype: This likely comes from a read error, as the CDR3 has no conserved phenylalanine or tryptophan at its end. The chain employs TRBV7-2 and TRBJ2-2; the D is unclear. Deletions cut 3 bases from V and 4 bases from J, with 3 bases between. The CDR3 has 12 amino acids. Germline V CDR1 and CDR2: SGHTA, FQGNSA. The CDR3 protein is CASSFGTGELFS. The CDR3, as DNA: TGTGCCAGCAGCTTCGGCACCGGGGAGCTGTTTTCT.

The rearrangement links TRBV7-8 to TRBJ1-6; tentative D call: TRBD1 (6 bases). CDR3 size: 14 residues. Trimming shortened V by 1 base and J by 9 bases, and 10 bases separated the two germline ends. Germline CDR1 and CDR2: SGHVS and FQNEAQ. Written as DNA, the CDR3 is TGTGCCAGCAGCTTAGAACAGGGTAGTTCACCCCTCCACTTT. Residues: CASSLEQGSSPLHF.

Ten or more counts support this clonotype. The V and J genes are TRBV28 and TRBJ1-2; 12 positions agree with TRBD1. Per germline, CDR1 MDHEN and CDR2 SYDVKM. The CDR3 contains 15 residues. V shed 5 bases, J shed 7 bases, and the junction held 8 bases outside the gene matches. This chain's CDR3 is CASSPAGQGAVGYTF. The CDR3 DNA is TGTGCCAGCAGTCCCGCGGGACAGGGGGCTGTTGGCTACACCTTC.

Only a few counts were recorded for this clonotype. The J gene is TRBJ2-5, the V gene TRBV29-1; D tentatively reads TRBD1 or TRBD2 (6 bases each). The CDR3 loop spans 14 amino acids. CDR1 and CDR2 (germline): SQVTM, ANQGSEA. Trimming left V 2 bases short and J 5 bases short, with 15 bases between. The CDR3 DNA reads TGCAGCGTTGAAAAAAGGGGGGCACTGGAGACCCAGTACTTC. Amino acids: CSVEKRGALETQYF. Drawing the rest from reference TRBV29-1 and TRBJ2-5, the complete variable domain is SAVISQKPSRDICQRGTSLTIQCQVDSQVTMMFWYRQQPGQSLTLIATANQGSEATYESGFVIDKFPISRPNLTFSTLTVSNMSPEDSSIYLCSVEKRGALETQYFGPGTRLLVL.

This clonotype was recorded a few times. The CDR3 DNA sequence: TGTGCCAGCAGTTGGAGGACTACGAACACCGGGGAGCTGTTTTTT. Translating gives CASSWRTTNTGELFF. This sequence joins TRBV28 and TRBJ2-2, with D possibly matching TRBD2 (6 bases). The V end lost 4 bases, the J end lost 0 bases, and 9 bases lay between the germline ends. This CDR3 is built from 15 residues. CDR1 MDHEN and CDR2 SYDVKM come from the germline V gene.

This chain joins TRBV3-1 and TRBJ2-1; 9 positions agree with TRBD2. Trimming cost V 9 bases and J 5 bases; bases outside gene matches: 5. Germline loops: CDR1 LGHDT, CDR2 YNNKEL (reference sequence). The CDR3 totals 13 residues. CDR3: CASRSSGDNEQFF. CDR3 bases: TGTGCCAGTAGGTCTAGCGGGGACAATGAGCAGTTCTTC.

This clonotype was counted only a few times. The genes are TRBV4-1 and TRBJ2-2, with a possible D match to TRBD1 (5 bases). Trimming pared 0 bases from V and 6 bases from J, leaving 11 bases between. This CDR3 has 15 residues. The V gene's germline CDR1 is MGHRA and CDR2 YSYEKL. CDR3 nucleotides: TGCGCCAGCAGCCAAGATGTAGGGGTGTCCGGGGAGCTGTTTTTT. Residues: CASSQDVGVSGELFF.

Ten or more counts support this clonotype. V usage is TRBV2 and J usage is TRBJ2-3, with 10 bases lining up with TRBD2. Germline CDR1 SNHLY, CDR2 FYNNEI. The CDR3 sequence is 14 residues long. J gave up 4 bases and V 7 bases, and 5 bases lay outside the gene matches. The CDR3: CASTPGLAADTQYF. DNA for the CDR3: TGTGCCAGCACCCCTGGACTAGCGGCAGATACGCAGTATTTT.

This chain connects TRBV20-1 to TRBJ1-4; D ambiguous. With 1 base removed from V and 8 bases from J, the gap between germline ends came to 11 bases. The CDR3 covers 13 residues. Germline CDR1 is DFQATT and CDR2 is SNEGSKA (reference sequence). The CDR3 DNA reads TGCAGTGCTAGAGTAGTAGTTGGCGAAAAACTGTTTTTT. Translation: CSARVVVGEKLFF.

The chain employs TRBV7-9 and TRBJ2-5, with 7 bases aligning to TRBD1. V dropped 1 base and J dropped 5; count of bases not matched to a gene: 7. Germline-derived CDR1 and CDR2 are SEHNR and FQNEAQ (reference sequence). This CDR3 region has 15 residues. This chain's CDR3 is CASSLEDRRLETQYF. The CDR3 DNA follows: TGTGCCAGCAGCTTAGAGGACAGGCGCCTTGAGACCCAGTACTTC.

This clonotype was counted at least ten times. This chain connects TRBV7-9 to TRBJ1-2, with TRBD1 matching over 11 bases. There are 16 residues in the CDR3. Germline V gene lookup returns CDR1 SEHNR and CDR2 FQNEAQ (reference sequence). J was trimmed by 1 base and V by 6 bases; bases with no gene match: 7. The CDR3 here is CASRNTGTGGNYGYTF. The CDR3 bases are TGTGCCAGCAGAAACACCGGGACAGGGGGTAACTATGGCTACACCTTC. The entire variable domain, with the rest obtained from reference TRBV7-9 and TRBJ1-2, is as follows: DTGVSQNPRHKITKRGQNVTFRCDPISEHNRLYWYRQTLGQGPEFLTYFQNEAQLEKSRLLSDRFSAERPKGSFSTLEIQRTEQGDSAMYLCASRNTGTGGNYGYTFGSGTRLTVV.

This clonotype has only a few counts. This chain uses TRBV30 with TRBJ1-1; D uncertain. Germline V gene sequence: CDR1 GTSNPN, CDR2 SVGIG (reference sequence). CDR3 length: 13 residues. Trimming pared 5 bases from V and 4 bases from J, leaving 14 bases between. The chain's CDR3 is CAWGERVSTEAFF. In DNA, the CDR3 is TGTGCCTGGGGTGAAAGGGTCTCCACTGAAGCTTTCTTT.

Only a few counts were recorded for this clonotype. The chain uses TRBV9 and TRBJ2-1; D may be TRBD1 (5 bases). V lost 3 bases to trimming and J lost 8 bases, with 21 bases between them. The V gene's germline CDR1 is SGDLS and CDR2 YYNGEE. This CDR3 comprises 16 residues. As DNA, the CDR3 is TGTGCCAGCAGCGCAACGACAGCGAGGCCCTTGGATGAGCAGTTCTTC. It codes for CASSATTARPLDEQFF.

The V gene is TRBV9, the J gene TRBJ2-5; possible D gene TRBD2, 5 bases. The CDR3 length is 14 residues. The germline gives CDR1 SGDLS, CDR2 YYNGEE. The germline V and J ends were trimmed by 8 bases and 1 base, with 15 bases remaining between them. CDR3 in amino acids: CASFREGGQETQYF. DNA of the CDR3: TGTGCCAGTTTTCGTGAGGGCGGCCAAGAGACCCAGTACTTC.

The chain uses TRBV3-1 and TRBJ2-3; 8 bases map to TRBD2. This CDR3 region has 15 residues. The germline V gene encodes CDR1 LGHDT and CDR2 YNNKEL (reference sequence). The trim removed 2 bases at V and 5 bases at J, leaving 6 bases unmatched. Here the CDR3 DNA reads TGTGCCAGCAGCCAATGGACTAGCCCCGGAGATACGCAGTATTTT. Protein sequence: CASSQWTSPGDTQYF.

This clonotype was recorded a few times. The CDR3 sequence: CSAREIRDSFGNEQFF. The DNA of the CDR3 is TGCAGTGCTAGAGAGATCCGGGACTCGTTTGGGAATGAGCAGTTCTTC. The chain carries TRBV20-1 and TRBJ2-1; the D gene is possibly TRBD2 (6 bases). Between the trimmed V and J ends, which lost 0 bases and 7 bases, there was a span of 19 bases. CDR3 size: 16 residues. Germline-derived CDR1 and CDR2 are DFQATT and SNEGSKA (reference sequence).

This chain links TRBV2 with TRBJ2-4; possible D gene TRBD1, 6 bases. This CDR3 comprises 16 residues. Germline V lookup: CDR1 SNHLY, CDR2 FYNNEI. V was trimmed by 0 bases and J by 3 bases, leaving 12 bases between them. The CDR3 DNA sequence: TGTGCCAGCAGTGAAGCGGGGGCAGCGCGCAAAAACATTCAGTACTTC. This sequence encodes CASSEAGAARKNIQYF.

This clonotype has a count of ten or more. The gene calls are TRBV7-2 and TRBJ1-2; TRBD1 agrees at 9 bases. The CDR3 loop spans 14 amino acids. The ends lost 7 bases at V and 5 bases at J; junction bases unmatched: 8. Per germline, CDR1 SGHTA and CDR2 FQGNSA. The DNA of the CDR3 is TGTGCCAGCACAACAAGGGGGACAGGGTATGGCTACACCTTC. Amino acids: CASTTRGTGYGYTF.

This clonotype was counted at least ten times. This sequence joins TRBV2 and TRBJ2-1; 7 nucleotides match TRBD1. This CDR3 is built from 15 residues. V was pared by 4 bases and J by 3 bases, with 6 bases of the junction left unmatched. Germline assignment: CDR1 SNHLY and CDR2 FYNNEI. CDR3 amino acids: CASSVGAGGYNEQFF. The CDR3 DNA is TGTGCCAGCAGTGTGGGGGCAGGGGGCTACAATGAGCAGTTCTTC.

This clonotype was picked up many times. This sequence joins TRBV7-2 and TRBJ2-3; D might be TRBD2 (6 bases). Trimming stripped 5 bases from V and 0 bases from J, with 12 bases between. From germline, CDR1 is SGHTA and CDR2 FQGNSA. This CDR3 region has 15 residues. The CDR3 DNA follows: TGTGCCAGCAGCCTCCACGGGACTAGCACAGATACGCAGTATTTT. This sequence encodes CASSLHGTSTDTQYF.

In the case of this clonotype: Its ends do not fully match the called genes, so a read error is possible. The V and J genes are TRBV9 and TRBJ2-1, with a tentative D call TRBD2 (5 bases). Germline-derived CDR1 and CDR2 are SGDLS and YYNGEE. The CDR3 sequence is 15 residues long. CDR3 nucleotide sequence: TGTGCCGGCAGCTCACACGGGGAATCCTACAATGAGCAGTTCTTC. It yields the protein CAGSSHGESYNEQFF.